Below are 32 T cell receptor beta chains sequenced from a single sample in a study of healthy donors' naive CD4 and CD8 T cells. Starting from roughly 0.55 ug of total RNA, TCR libraries were made with linear amplification. TCRdb re-called the reads through MiXCR, storing one row per CDR3 protein. The sample has roughly 200,000 distinct CDR3 sequences, 65% to 75% seen once. Sample: naive CD4+ and CD8+ T cells sorted from blood, pooled from several donors. The receptors shown here come from a pool of human donors in good health; the sample pools cells from several healthy donors.

The J gene is TRBJ1-2, the V gene TRBV29-1; no clear D. Trimming left V 3 bases short and J 8 bases short, with 22 bases between. CDR1 and CDR2 from the germline V gene are SQVTM and ANQGSEA. This CDR3 has 15 residues. CDR3 bases: TGCAGCGTTGACAGGAGTTCATTCCCAGCAGAAGGCTACACCTTC. This gives the protein CSVDRSSFPAEGYTF.

The chain combines TRBV19 with TRBJ2-1; 9 nucleotides match TRBD2. The germline V gene encodes CDR1 LNHDA and CDR2 SQIVND (reference sequence). This CDR3 has 15 amino acids. The V gene end was trimmed by 4 bases and the J gene end by 8 bases; junction bases not matched to a gene: 9. CDR3 region: CASSTASGVTDEQFF. The CDR3 coding sequence is TGTGCCAGTAGTACCGCTAGCGGGGTGACGGATGAGCAGTTCTTC.

The J gene is TRBJ2-2, the V gene TRBV19; 11 positions match TRBD1. With 3 bases clipped from V and 6 bases from J, the junction kept 9 bases outside the gene matches. This CDR3 spans 17 amino acids. Germline loops: CDR1 LNHDA, CDR2 SQIVND (reference sequence). CDR3 region: CASSMALGQGVSGELFF. CDR3 bases: TGTGCCAGTAGTATGGCCTTGGGACAGGGGGTCTCCGGGGAGCTGTTTTTT.

The rearrangement uses TRBV4-3 and TRBJ1-2; no definite D call. Looked up from germline, CDR1 is LGHNA and CDR2 is YSLEER. V was clipped by 0 bases and J by 3 bases, with 11 bases between them. This CDR3 region has 15 residues. The DNA for the CDR3 is TGCGCCAGCAGCCAAGATCAAGACCCCTACTATGGCTACACCTTC. Protein sequence: CASSQDQDPYYGYTF.

The chain links TRBV6-4 to TRBJ2-1, with TRBD2 identical over 9 bases. Losses at the gene ends were 2 bases for V and 4 bases for J; bases not matched to a gene: 3. Per the germline V gene, CDR1 is MRHNA and CDR2 is SNTAGT. There are 15 residues in the CDR3. CDR3 nucleotide sequence: TGTGCCAGCAGTGACGGGACTAGCCTATACAATGAGCAGTTCTTC. Translation: CASSDGTSLYNEQFF.

The chain uses TRBV12-3 or TRBV12-4 and TRBJ2-5; no reliable D call. V was cut by 8 bases and J by 4 bases, with 20 bases left in between. The CDR3 covers 15 residues. The CDR3 loop reads CASSLLGLEGETQYF. In DNA form, the CDR3 reads TGTGCCAGCTCTCTCTTAGGGCTCGAAGGAGAGACCCAGTACTTC.

The genes are TRBV20-1 and TRBJ1-2; D unclear. The V gene lost 2 bases and the J gene lost 1 base, with 11 bases spanning the gap. The CDR3 contains 14 residues. The V gene's germline CDR1 is DFQATT and CDR2 SNEGSKA (reference sequence). The CDR3 loop reads CSARRPDYNYGYTF. The CDR3 bases are TGCAGTGCTAGACGTCCGGATTATAACTATGGCTACACCTTC.

This clonotype has a handful of counts. CDR3 region: CASSFPRGSYNEQFF. Here the CDR3 DNA reads TGTGCCAGCAGCTTCCCCCGCGGTTCCTACAATGAGCAGTTCTTC. The chain has TRBV11-2 and TRBJ2-1; D is unresolved. The V end lost 3 bases, the J end lost 1 base, and 10 bases lay between the germline ends. Germline-derived CDR1 and CDR2 are SGHAT and FQNNGV. The CDR3 is made up of 15 amino acids.

This chain links TRBV27 with TRBJ2-3; the match to TRBD2 covers 8 bases. V lost 3 bases to trimming and J lost 0 bases; unmatched junction nucleotides: 5. CDR1 is MNHEY and CDR2 is SMNVEV in the germline V gene (reference sequence). The CDR3 is 16 amino acids. The DNA of the CDR3 is TGTGCCAGCAGTTTTCAGCGGGAGCGGAGCACAGATACGCAGTATTTT. Residues: CASSFQRERSTDTQYF.

The chain employs TRBV6-2 or TRBV6-3 and TRBJ2-1, with 13 positions matching TRBD2. CDR3 length: 15 amino acids. The V and J ends lost 6 bases and 9 bases, in that order; junction bases with no gene match: 8. CDR1 and CDR2 from the germline V gene are MNHEY and SVGEGT. The DNA for the CDR3 is TGTGCCAGCAGCGCACTAGCGGGAGGGTTCAGTGAGCAGTTCTTC. This gives the protein CASSALAGGFSEQFF.

The rearrangement joins TRBV30 to TRBJ2-1; TRBD1 is a possible D gene (6 bases). Germline CDR1 reads GTSNPN; CDR2 reads SVGIG (reference sequence). This CDR3 region has 16 residues. The V gene lost 3 bases and the J gene lost 4 bases, with 19 bases spanning the gap. CDR3 loop: CAWRDNRDALYNEQFF. The CDR3 DNA sequence: TGTGCCTGGAGAGATAACAGGGACGCTTTATACAATGAGCAGTTCTTC.

This clonotype was seen a handful of times. The CDR3 loop is CAWTLSGSSYNEQFF. CDR3 coding DNA: TGTGCCTGGACTCTTTCCGGGAGCTCCTACAATGAGCAGTTCTTC. The chain employs TRBV30 and TRBJ2-1; perhaps TRBD2 as D (6 bases). Germline CDR1 and CDR2: GTSNPN and SVGIG (reference sequence). The CDR3 length is 15 residues. Trimming took off 4 bases at V and 0 bases at J, with 13 bases between the two ends.

The rearrangement joins TRBV5-1 to TRBJ2-7; possibly TRBD2 for D (6 bases). The CDR3 contains 11 residues. V lost 7 bases and J 6 bases, leaving 11 bases between the germline ends. CDR1 and CDR2 from the germline V gene are SGHRS and YFSETQ. The CDR3 DNA sequence: TGCGCCAGCGCCGGAGGGACCGAGCAGTACTTC. Translated: CASAGGTEQYF. Full variable domain (remainder filled in from reference TRBV5-1 and TRBJ2-7): KAGVTQTPRYLIKTRGQQVTLSCSPISGHRSVSWYQQTPGQGLQFLFEYFSETQRNKGNFPGRFSGRQFSNSRSEMNVSTLELGDSALYLCASAGGTEQYFGPGTRLTVT.

This chain uses TRBV19 with TRBJ2-1; 7 positions match TRBD1. Germline assignment: CDR1 LNHDA and CDR2 SQIVND (reference sequence). The CDR3 extends over 15 amino acids. Germline trimming cut 1 base from V and 4 bases from J; bases unmatched to any gene: 4. The CDR3 protein is CASSIGEDRYNEQFF. Written as DNA, the CDR3 is TGTGCCAGTAGTATAGGCGAGGACAGGTACAATGAGCAGTTCTTC.

This clonotype occurred a few times. This chain links TRBV19 with TRBJ2-1; D uncertain. V was clipped by 3 bases and J by 3 bases, with 6 bases between them. In germline, CDR1 is LNHDA, CDR2 SQIVND (reference sequence). This CDR3 has 13 residues. In nucleotides, the CDR3 is TGTGCCAGTAGTATCGGTAGCTACAATGAGCAGTTCTTC. It yields the protein CASSIGSYNEQFF.

As concerns this clonotype: The missing conserved phenylalanine or tryptophan at the end of this CDR3 makes a read error likely. Here the CDR3 reads CSFSRGREKRNTEAFL. DNA of the CDR3: TGCAGCTTTTCGAGGGGCCGGGAGAAGCGGAACACTGAAGCTTTCCTT. The chain carries TRBV29-1 and TRBJ1-1, with TRBD1 as a possible D gene (5 bases). The CDR3 covers 16 residues. V was clipped by 8 bases and J by 1 base, with 23 bases between them. Germline V gene sequence: CDR1 SQVTM, CDR2 ANQGSEA.

In nucleotides, the CDR3 is TGCAGCGCCGAGACAGGGGTTAGGCGAGCTGAAGCTTTCTTT. This encodes CSAETGVRRAEAFF. V and J are TRBV29-1 and TRBJ1-1, with TRBD1 matching over 8 bases. CDR1 is SQVTM and CDR2 is ANQGSEA in the germline V gene. The CDR3 has 14 residues. V dropped 7 bases and J dropped 6; count of bases not matched to a gene: 13.

This chain links TRBV30 with TRBJ1-5; TRBD1 might be the D (5 bases). V was cut by 2 bases and J by 4 bases, with 12 bases left in between. In germline, CDR1 is GTSNPN, CDR2 SVGIG (reference sequence). The CDR3 has 14 residues. CDR3 DNA sequence: TGTGCCTGGAGTCGGGACGGGAAAAATCAGCCCCAGCATTTT. Translating it yields CAWSRDGKNQPQHF. The full variable domain, in which reference TRBV30 and TRBJ1-5 provide the parts outside the CDR3, is SQTIHQWPATLVQPVGSPLSLECTVEGTSNPNLYWYRQAAGRGLQLLFYSVGIGQISSEVPQNLSASRPQDRQFILSSKKLLLSDSGFYLCAWSRDGKNQPQHFGDGTRLSIL.

A few counts support this clonotype. The chain uses TRBV15 and TRBJ1-2; D remains unclear. V shed 0 bases and J shed 5 bases, with 13 bases lying between them. The germline gives CDR1 LNHNV, CDR2 YYDKDF (reference sequence). The CDR3 has 15 residues. The CDR3, as DNA: TGTGCCACCAGCAGAGATTCGGGTTCTGGATATGGCTACACCTTC. It translates to CATSRDSGSGYGYTF.

V is TRBV4-1 and J is TRBJ1-6; a weak D match, TRBD1 (5 bases). Germline CDR1 and CDR2: MGHRA and YSYEKL. V was clipped by 2 bases and J by 9 bases, with 17 bases between them. The CDR3 covers 16 residues. The CDR3 DNA reads as TGCGCCAGCAGCCAAAGCTTCGCAGGGAGTTCTTCACCCCTCCACTTT. This gives the protein CASSQSFAGSSSPLHF.

The genes are TRBV29-1 and TRBJ2-5; 7 bases fit TRBD2. Germline V gene data show CDR1 as SQVTM and CDR2 as ANQGSEA. The junction had 6 bases not matched to a gene; V was cut back by 7 bases and J by 4 bases. The CDR3 runs 12 residues. CDR3 amino acids: CSADGGLETQYF. DNA of the CDR3: TGCAGCGCCGACGGGGGGTTAGAGACCCAGTACTTC.

The chain carries TRBV18 and TRBJ1-3, with D hard to call. V lost 2 bases to trimming and J lost 0 bases, with 11 bases between them. CDR3 length: 16 residues. The germline V gene has CDR1 KGHSH and CDR2 LQKENI. The CDR3 DNA reads TGTGCCAGCTCACCAGGGTTCGGATCCTCTGGAAACACCATATATTTT. Amino acids: CASSPGFGSSGNTIYF.

The chain is built from TRBV19 and TRBJ2-1; 11 nucleotides line up with TRBD2. Germline CDR1 and CDR2: LNHDA and SQIVND (reference sequence). The CDR3 has 17 amino acids. V lost 9 bases to trimming and J lost 1 base; unmatched junction nucleotides: 11. CDR3 sequence reads: CASREGLAGGSYNEQFF. CDR3 nucleotides: TGTGCCAGCCGGGAGGGGCTAGCGGGAGGTTCCTACAATGAGCAGTTCTTC.

V usage is TRBV6-2 or TRBV6-3 and J usage is TRBJ2-2; 11 nucleotides match TRBD2. Germline trimming cut 2 bases from V and 2 bases from J; bases unmatched to any gene: 7. This CDR3 comprises 18 residues. Germline V gene data show CDR1 as MNHEY and CDR2 as SVGEGT. CDR3 DNA sequence: TGTGCCAGCAGTTACCCCCCTAGCGGGAGGCTCAACACCGGGGAGCTGTTTTTT. Protein sequence: CASSYPPSGRLNTGELFF.

This clonotype was recorded a few times. The chain carries TRBV27 and TRBJ2-7, with 14 bases that match TRBD2. Germline V lookup: CDR1 MNHEY, CDR2 SMNVEV (reference sequence). CDR3 length: 15 amino acids. The V gene end was trimmed by 5 bases and the J gene end by 2 bases; junction bases not matched to a gene: 2. DNA of the CDR3: TGTGCCAGCAGTCCGGGACTAGCGGGAGCCTACGAGCAGTACTTC. It codes for CASSPGLAGAYEQYF.

V and J are TRBV18 and TRBJ1-5; 9 nucleotides align to TRBD1. The ends lost 2 bases at V and 4 bases at J; junction bases unmatched: 3. The CDR3 extends over 15 amino acids. The V gene's germline CDR1 is KGHSH and CDR2 LQKENI. The CDR3 nucleotides are TGTGCCAGCTCACCAACAGGGGGCAAAAATCAGCCCCAGCATTTT. The encoded protein is CASSPTGGKNQPQHF.

V gene TRBV6-5 combines with J gene TRBJ2-5; 7 bases fit TRBD1. This CDR3 is built from 16 residues. CDR1 is MNHEY and CDR2 is SVGAGI in the germline V gene. The V segment lost 0 bases and the J segment 1 base; nucleotides outside the gene matches: 5. The CDR3 protein is CASSYSFRDSQETQYF. CDR3 coding DNA: TGTGCCAGCAGTTACTCTTTTCGGGACAGCCAAGAGACCCAGTACTTC.

The rearrangement joins TRBV29-1 to TRBJ2-7; D might be TRBD1 or TRBD2, each matching 5 bases. The CDR3 extends over 13 amino acids. V lost 6 bases and J lost 5, with 17 bases in between. Germline lookup yields CDR1 SQVTM and CDR2 ANQGSEA. CDR3 region: CSVPGQGTNEQYF. In DNA form, the CDR3 reads TGCAGCGTGCCCGGCCAAGGGACCAACGAGCAGTACTTC.

This clonotype came up a few times. The chain joins TRBV19 to TRBJ1-6; 9 bases are shared with TRBD1. The V gene end was trimmed by 3 bases and the J gene end by 8 bases; junction bases not matched to a gene: 2. Germline V gene lookup returns CDR1 LNHDA and CDR2 SQIVND (reference sequence). This CDR3 comprises 14 residues. CDR3 sequence (DNA): TGTGCCAGTAGTATCGGACAGGGGTATTCACCCCTCCACTTT. Its protein is CASSIGQGYSPLHF.

The CDR3 nucleotides are TGTGCCAGCAGTTTATATCCCCAGGGGTCGGATGGCTACACCTTC. The encoded protein is CASSLYPQGSDGYTF. The V gene is TRBV27, the J gene TRBJ1-2; perhaps TRBD1 as D (6 bases). The germline CDR1 and CDR2 sequences are MNHEY and SMNVEV (reference sequence). Deletions cut 1 base from V and 6 bases from J, with 15 bases between. This CDR3 spans 15 amino acids.

J is TRBJ1-1 and V is TRBV13, with D possibly TRBD1 on 5 matching bases. The CDR3 contains 15 residues. Germline V gene sequence: CDR1 PRHDT, CDR2 FYEKMQ (reference sequence). Trimming pared 5 bases from V and 2 bases from J, leaving 15 bases between. CDR3 bases: TGTGCCAGCAGCCCCCAGGGTGGGTTCAACACTGAAGCTTTCTTT. Amino acid sequence: CASSPQGGFNTEAFF.

This clonotype was picked up a small number of times. This chain links TRBV12-3 or TRBV12-4 with TRBJ2-7; TRBD1 might be the D (6 bases). The CDR3 is 14 residues long. The germline V and J ends were trimmed by 1 base and 2 bases, with 9 bases remaining between them. CDR3 amino acids: CASSLGGPTYEQYF. The CDR3 nucleotides read TGTGCCAGCAGTTTAGGGGGGCCCACCTACGAGCAGTACTTC.